The rows below give T cell receptor beta chains drawn from one sample of a study of T cells in Graves' hyperthyroidism and ophthalmopathy. From the multiplex PCR reads, TCRdb called clonotypes with MiXCR, one entry per CDR3 protein. The sample has about 360,000 distinct CDR3 sequences; 20% to 25% are singletons. What was sequenced was blood. Every receptor here comes from a man in his fifties with Graves' hyperthyroidism. CDR3s include the opening cysteine and the closing phenylalanine or tryptophan. D genes are given only for firm matches. Size is stated for part of the rows, as once, few or many counts, or as a class when the clone is expanded.

.,TRBV24-1,TRBJ1-5,.,CATSDLTVNQAQHF,TGTGCCACCAGTGATCTGACGGTTAATCAGGCCCAGCATTTT
.,TRBV28,TRBJ1-5,.,CASRLSGQPQHF,TGTGCCAGCAGACTTTCCGGTCAGCCCCAGCATTTT
few,TRBV29-1,TRBJ1-2,TRBD1,CSVGTGSNYGYTF,TGCAGCGTGGGGACAGGGAGTAACTATGGCTACACCTTC
.,TRBV5-5,TRBJ2-1,.,CASTFRQGQETQFF,TGTGCCAGCACCTTCAGGCAGGGGCAAGAGACCCAGTTCTTC
many,TRBV15,TRBJ2-1,.,CATSRDLLSSYNEQFF,TGTGCCACCAGCAGAGACTTGTTGAGCTCCTACAATGAGCAGTTCTTC
.,TRBV30,TRBJ1-2,.,CAWTSGRDTGYTF,TGTGCCTGGACCTCAGGCAGGGATACTGGCTACACCTTC
.,TRBV4-1,TRBJ1-4,.,CASSQEERTTSNEKLFF,TGCGCCAGCAGCCAAGAAGAGAGGACAACCTCTAATGAAAAACTGTTTTTT
.,TRBV27,TRBJ1-6,.,CASSLSSSHSPLHF,TGTGCCAGCAGTTTAAGCTCCTCCCATTCACCCCTCCACTTT
.,TRBV12-5,TRBJ1-1,.,CASGLEGQGAEAFF,TGTGCTAGTGGCCTTGAGGGGCAGGGAGCTGAAGCTTTCTTT
.,TRBV12-3/TRBV12-4,TRBJ2-7,.,CASSFSGGFYEQYF,TGTGCCAGCAGTTTTAGTGGAGGGTTCTACGAGCAGTACTTC
.,TRBV7-3,TRBJ2-3,TRBD2,CASRSSGDAGTDTQYF,TGTGCCAGCAGATCTAGCGGGGACGCAGGCACAGATACGCAGTATTTT
many,TRBV28,TRBJ2-5,TRBD2,CASHYFTSAGEETQYF,TGTGCCAGCCACTATTTTACGTCAGCGGGAGAGGAGACCCAGTACTTC
.,TRBV5-1,TRBJ2-1,.,CASREEGSYSEQFF,TGCGCCAGCAGAGAGGAGGGATCTTACAGTGAGCAGTTCTTC
.,TRBV12-3/TRBV12-4,TRBJ2-7,TRBD2,CASSPPGLEAYEQYF,TGTGCCAGCAGCCCTCCGGGACTAGAAGCCTACGAGCAGTACTTC
.,TRBV5-6,TRBJ1-1,.,CASSLDRDAEAFF,TGTGCCAGCAGCTTGGACAGGGACGCTGAAGCTTTCTTT
.,TRBV3-1,TRBJ2-1,TRBD2,CASSGGLVNNEQFF,TGCGCCAGCAGTGGAGGACTAGTAAACAATGAGCAGTTCTTC
few,TRBV28,TRBJ2-7,TRBD2,CASSWRETDEQYF,TGTGCCAGCAGTTGGCGGGAGACTGACGAGCAGTACTTC
few,TRBV27,TRBJ1-2,TRBD1,CASRQGLFYGYTF,TGTGCCAGCAGACAGGGGTTATTCTATGGCTACACCTTC
few,TRBV3-1,TRBJ2-5,.,CASSPLRGGLGQETQYF,TGTGCCAGCAGCCCGCTCCGAGGCGGACTGGGGCAAGAGACCCAGTACTTC
few,TRBV3-1,TRBJ2-7,.,CASGKATGSNEQYF,TGTGCCAGCGGAAAAGCCACAGGGTCGAACGAGCAGTACTTC
few,TRBV24-1,TRBJ2-3,TRBD2,CATSDSYMTSGSTISTDTQYF,TGTGCCACCAGTGATTCTTACATGACTAGCGGGAGTACCATTAGCACAGATACGCAGTATTTT
.,TRBV9,TRBJ2-2,TRBD2,CASSVSSGNTGELFF,TGTGCCAGCAGCGTTTCTAGCGGAAACACCGGGGAGCTGTTTTTT
many,TRBV2,TRBJ1-5,.,CASKADSNQPQHF,TGTGCCAGCAAGGCGGATAGCAATCAGCCCCAGCATTTT
many,TRBV6-1,TRBJ2-3,.,CASSVSRGTDTQYF,TGTGCCAGCAGTGTCTCGCGGGGCACAGATACGCAGTATTTT
many,TRBV5-1,TRBJ2-2,.,CASRRNTGELFF,TGCGCCAGCCGACGAAACACCGGGGAGCTGTTTTTT
.,TRBV6-5,TRBJ2-2,.,CASSYSTGMRTGELFF,TGTGCCAGCAGTTACTCGACCGGGATGAGGACCGGGGAGCTGTTTTTT
few,TRBV20-1,TRBJ1-2,.,CSARDYPANYGYTF,TGCAGTGCTAGAGACTACCCGGCTAACTATGGCTACACCTTC
many,TRBV28,TRBJ1-1,TRBD1,CASSYGTGRTEAFF,TGTGCCAGCAGTTACGGGACAGGGAGGACTGAAGCTTTCTTT
.,TRBV3-1,TRBJ2-3,TRBD2,CASRDSGTSTDTQYF,TGTGCCAGCAGAGATAGCGGGACCAGCACAGATACGCAGTATTTT